This T cell receptor (beta chain) was documented in a study of T-cell reconstitution after alpha-beta-depleted transplantation in children. This clonotype was observed at least ten times. Preparation of the TCRbeta library was carried out with unique molecular identifiers. Each CDR3 protein gets one entry after TCRdb re-called the PCR reads with MiXCR. Among hundreds of thousands of distinct CDR3 sequences listed, roughly 17% were seen once. Germline V gene lookup returns CDR1 DFQATT and CDR2 SNEGSKA (reference sequence). V dropped 1 base and J dropped 0; count of bases not matched to a gene: 15. The CDR3 consists of 18 residues.

The V and J genes are TRBV20-1 and TRBJ2-7, with 7 bases aligning to TRBD2. This specimen was PBMCs from the stem cell graft donor, taken from the stem cell graft. This TCR was sampled from a human donor who donated a stem cell graft to a child with acute myeloid leukemia. CDR3 sequence reads: CSARGLISGASHSYEQYF. CDR3 coding DNA: TGCAGTGCTAGAGGCCTTATAAGCGGGGCATCGCACTCCTACGAGCAGTACTTC.